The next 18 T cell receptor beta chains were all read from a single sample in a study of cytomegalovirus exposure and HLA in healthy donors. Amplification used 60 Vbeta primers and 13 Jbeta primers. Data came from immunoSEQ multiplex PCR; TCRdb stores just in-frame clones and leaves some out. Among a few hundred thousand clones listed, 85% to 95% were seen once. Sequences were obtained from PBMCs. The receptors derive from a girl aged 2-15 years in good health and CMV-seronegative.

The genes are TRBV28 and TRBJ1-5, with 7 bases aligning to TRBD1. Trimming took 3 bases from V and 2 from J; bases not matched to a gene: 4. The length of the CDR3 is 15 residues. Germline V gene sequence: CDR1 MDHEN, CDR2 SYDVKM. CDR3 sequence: CASSFRGWGNQPQHF. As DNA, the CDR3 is TGTGCCAGCAGTTTCAGGGGGTGGGGCAATCAGCCCCAGCATTTT.

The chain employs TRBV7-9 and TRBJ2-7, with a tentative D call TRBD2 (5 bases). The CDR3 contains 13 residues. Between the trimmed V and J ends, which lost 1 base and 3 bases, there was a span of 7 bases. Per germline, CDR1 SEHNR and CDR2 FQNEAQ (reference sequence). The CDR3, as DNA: TGTGCCAGCAGCTTAGGGGAGTTCTACGAGCAGTACTTC. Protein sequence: CASSLGEFYEQYF. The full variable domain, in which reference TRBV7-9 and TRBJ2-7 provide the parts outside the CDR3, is DTGVSQNPRHKITKRGQNVTFRCDPISEHNRLYWYRQTLGQGPEFLTYFQNEAQLEKSRLLSDRFSAERPKGSFSTLEIQRTEQGDSAMYLCASSLGEFYEQYFGPGTRLTVT.

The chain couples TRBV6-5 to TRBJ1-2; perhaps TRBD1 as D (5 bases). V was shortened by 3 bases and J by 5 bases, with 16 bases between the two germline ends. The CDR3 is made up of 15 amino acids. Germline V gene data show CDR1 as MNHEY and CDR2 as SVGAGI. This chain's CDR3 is CASSYAFGAPYGYTF. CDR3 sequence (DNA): TGTGCCAGCAGTTATGCGTTTGGGGCCCCGTATGGCTACACCTTC.

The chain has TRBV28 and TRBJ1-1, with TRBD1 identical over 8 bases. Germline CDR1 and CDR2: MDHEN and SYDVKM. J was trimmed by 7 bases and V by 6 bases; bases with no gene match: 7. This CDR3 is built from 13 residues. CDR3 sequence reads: CASRPGTGYEAFF. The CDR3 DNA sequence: TGTGCCAGCAGGCCGGGGACAGGCTATGAAGCTTTCTTT.

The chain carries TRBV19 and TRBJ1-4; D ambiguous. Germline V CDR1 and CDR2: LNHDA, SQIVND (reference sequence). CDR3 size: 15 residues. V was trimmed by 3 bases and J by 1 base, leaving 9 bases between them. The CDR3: CASSIRQETNEKLFF. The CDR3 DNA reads TGTGCCAGTAGTATTCGGCAGGAAACTAATGAAAAACTGTTTTTT. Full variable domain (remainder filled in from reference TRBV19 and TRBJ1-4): DGGITQSPKYLFRKEGQNVTLSCEQNLNHDAMYWYRQDPGQGLRLIYYSQIVNDFQKGDIAEGYSVSREKKESFPLTVTSAQKNPTAFYLCASSIRQETNEKLFFGSGTQLSVL.

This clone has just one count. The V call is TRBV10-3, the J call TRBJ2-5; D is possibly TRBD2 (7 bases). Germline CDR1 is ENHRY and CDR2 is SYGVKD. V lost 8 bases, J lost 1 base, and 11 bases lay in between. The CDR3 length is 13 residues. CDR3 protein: CAIWGGPQETQYF. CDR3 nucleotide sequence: TGTGCCATCTGGGGGGGCCCCCAAGAGACCCAGTACTTC.

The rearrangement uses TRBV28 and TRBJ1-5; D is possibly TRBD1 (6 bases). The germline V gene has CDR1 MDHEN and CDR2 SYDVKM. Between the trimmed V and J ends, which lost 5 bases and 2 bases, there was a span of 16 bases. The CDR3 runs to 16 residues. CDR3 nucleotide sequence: TGTGCCAGCAGTCCACTTCTGGGGGCGGGCAATCAGCCCCAGCATTTT. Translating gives CASSPLLGAGNQPQHF.

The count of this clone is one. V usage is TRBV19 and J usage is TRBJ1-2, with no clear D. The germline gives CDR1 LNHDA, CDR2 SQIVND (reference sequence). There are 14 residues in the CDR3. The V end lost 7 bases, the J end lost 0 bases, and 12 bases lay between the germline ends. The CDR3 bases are TGTGCCAGTACACTTTTAGAGTCTAACTATGGCTACACCTTC. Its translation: CASTLLESNYGYTF.

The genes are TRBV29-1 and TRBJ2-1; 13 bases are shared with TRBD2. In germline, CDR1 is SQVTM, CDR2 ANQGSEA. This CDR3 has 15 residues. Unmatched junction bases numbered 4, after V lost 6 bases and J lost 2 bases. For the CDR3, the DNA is TGCAGCGTCGAGGGACTAGCGGGAACCTACAATGAGCAGTTCTTC. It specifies CSVEGLAGTYNEQFF.

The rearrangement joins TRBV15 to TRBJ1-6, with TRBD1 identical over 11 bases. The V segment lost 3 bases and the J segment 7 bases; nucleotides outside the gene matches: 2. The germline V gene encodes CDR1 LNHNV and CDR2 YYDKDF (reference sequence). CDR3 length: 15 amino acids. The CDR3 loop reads CATSRGQGVNSPLHF. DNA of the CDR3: TGTGCCACCAGCAGGGGACAGGGGGTAAATTCACCCCTCCACTTT.

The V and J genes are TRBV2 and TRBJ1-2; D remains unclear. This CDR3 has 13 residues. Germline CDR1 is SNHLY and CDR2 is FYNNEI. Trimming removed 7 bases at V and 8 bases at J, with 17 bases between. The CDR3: CASNTDSGYGYTF. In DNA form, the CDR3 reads TGTGCCAGCAACACAGACTCGGGGTACGGCTACACCTTC.

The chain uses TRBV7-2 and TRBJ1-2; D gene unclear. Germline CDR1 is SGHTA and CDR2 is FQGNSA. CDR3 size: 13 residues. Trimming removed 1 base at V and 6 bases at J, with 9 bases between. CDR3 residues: CASSLENSNGYTF. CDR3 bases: TGTGCCAGCAGCTTAGAGAACAGCAATGGCTACACCTTC.

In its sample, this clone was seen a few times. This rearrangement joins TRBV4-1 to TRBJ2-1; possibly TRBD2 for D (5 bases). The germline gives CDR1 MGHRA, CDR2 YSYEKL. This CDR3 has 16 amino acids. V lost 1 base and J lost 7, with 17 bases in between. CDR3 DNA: TGCGCCAGCAGCCAAGCCTTACAGAGGGCCGGGAATGAGCAGTTCTTC. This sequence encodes CASSQALQRAGNEQFF.

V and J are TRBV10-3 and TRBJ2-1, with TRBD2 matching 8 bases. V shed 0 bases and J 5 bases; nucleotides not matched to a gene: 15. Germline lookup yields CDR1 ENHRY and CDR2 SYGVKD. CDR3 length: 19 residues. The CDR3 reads CAISESAGVSGGVDNEQFF. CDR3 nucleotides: TGTGCCATCAGTGAGTCGGCAGGGGTGAGCGGGGGTGTGGACAATGAGCAGTTCTTC.

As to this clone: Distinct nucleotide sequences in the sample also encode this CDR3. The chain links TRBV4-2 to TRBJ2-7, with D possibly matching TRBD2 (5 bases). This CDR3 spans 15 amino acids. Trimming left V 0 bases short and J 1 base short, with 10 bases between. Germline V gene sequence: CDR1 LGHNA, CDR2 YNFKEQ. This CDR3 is CASSQELRGSYEQYF. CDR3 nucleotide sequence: TGTGCCAGCAGCCAAGAGCTTAGAGGGTCCTACGAGCAGTACTTC.

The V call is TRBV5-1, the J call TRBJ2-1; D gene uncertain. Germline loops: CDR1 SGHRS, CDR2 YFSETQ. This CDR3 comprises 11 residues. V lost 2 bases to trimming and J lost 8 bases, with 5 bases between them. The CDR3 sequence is CASSLRDEQFF. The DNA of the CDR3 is TGCGCCAGCAGCTTACGCGATGAGCAGTTCTTC.

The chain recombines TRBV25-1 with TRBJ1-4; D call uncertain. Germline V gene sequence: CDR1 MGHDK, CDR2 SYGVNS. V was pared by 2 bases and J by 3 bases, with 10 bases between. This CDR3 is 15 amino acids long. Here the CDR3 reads CASSERGQPNEKLFF. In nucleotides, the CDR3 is TGTGCCAGCAGTGAAAGAGGTCAGCCTAATGAAAAACTGTTTTTT.

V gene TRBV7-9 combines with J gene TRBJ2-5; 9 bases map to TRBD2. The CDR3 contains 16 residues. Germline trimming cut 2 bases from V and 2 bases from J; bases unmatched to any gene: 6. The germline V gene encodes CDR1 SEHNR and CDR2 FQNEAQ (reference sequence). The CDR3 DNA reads TGTGCCAGCAGCTTATCAGCGGGGGGACCTCAAGAGACCCAGTACTTC. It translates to CASSLSAGGPQETQYF. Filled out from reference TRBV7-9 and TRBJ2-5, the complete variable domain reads DTGVSQNPRHKITKRGQNVTFRCDPISEHNRLYWYRQTLGQGPEFLTYFQNEAQLEKSRLLSDRFSAERPKGSFSTLEIQRTEQGDSAMYLCASSLSAGGPQETQYFGPGTRLLVL.